This TCR beta chain derives from a study of siplizumab effects on memory and regulatory T cells. Whole-study results and caveats: Sequences below about 10^-5 frequency were poorly captured, limiting mapping of alloreactive clones. Neither a naive nor a memory phenotype was assignable to roughly 75-95% of proliferating CD4+ or CD8+ clones. Major contributors to the alloresponse seemed to be naive T cells, which also appeared more diverse than memory cells.

Unstimulated naive, memory, effector memory and TEMRA subsets were also sequenced, drawn from three donor pairs. The table lists this clone with a count of one. Its antigen is unidentified. Sequencing was performed with immunoSEQ multiplex PCR; in TCRdb, only in-frame clones are kept and a portion is missing. The sample has about 40,000 clones, approximately 88% seen once. The germline V and J ends were trimmed by 4 bases and 5 bases, with 18 bases remaining between them. Germline CDR1 SGHKS, CDR2 YYEKEE (reference sequence). CDR3 length: 15 amino acids. The chain recombines TRBV5-5 with TRBJ1-2; D possibly corresponds to TRBD1 (6 bases). The specimen sequenced was naive CD4+ T cells sorted from blood. This receptor was identified in a human donor in good health. The CDR3 here is CASSIFRGSAYGYTF. Here the CDR3 DNA reads TGTGCCAGCAGCATTTTCAGGGGTTCGGCTTATGGCTACACCTTC.